Following are 19 T cell receptor beta chains from one sample sequenced in a study of response to subunit inactivated influenza vaccine. TCRdb processed the RT-PCR reads anew with MiXCR; each CDR3 protein has one entry. The data show more than 550,000 distinct CDR3 sequences, approximately 12% seen once. Sequencing used PBMCs from blood, obtained on the day of vaccination. The receptors here all came from a man between 50 and 59 years old who received an inactivated influenza vaccine.

This CDR3 is CASSAALAGVGGYTF. In DNA form, the CDR3 reads TGTGCCAGCAGCGCGGCTCTGGCGGGGGTGGGTGGCTACACCTTC. The chain combines TRBV7-2 with TRBJ1-2; D might be TRBD1 (5 bases). The germline V gene encodes CDR1 SGHTA and CDR2 FQGNSA. This CDR3 region has 15 residues. V was shortened by 5 bases and J by 7 bases, with 20 bases between the two germline ends.

This clonotype was counted only a few times. CDR3: CASSYRRQGARLGTEAFF. The CDR3 region has the DNA TGTGCCAGCAGTTACCGTCGACAGGGGGCTCGTCTGGGCACTGAAGCTTTCTTT. The rearrangement joins TRBV6-5 to TRBJ1-1, with 10 bases that match TRBD1. V lost 2 bases and J lost 4; bases outside the gene matches: 13. Germline V gives CDR1 MNHEY, CDR2 SVGAGI. The CDR3 length is 18 residues.

This chain connects TRBV5-1 to TRBJ2-1; 8 bases agree with TRBD2. The junction had 8 bases not matched to a gene; V was cut back by 4 bases and J by 5 bases. The CDR3 loop spans 15 amino acids. From germline, CDR1 is SGHRS and CDR2 YFSETQ. The CDR3 nucleotides read TGCGCCAGCAGCGTCAGCGGGAGAGCCCACAATGAGCAGTTCTTC. It specifies CASSVSGRAHNEQFF. Full variable domain (outside the CDR3, taken from reference TRBV5-1 and TRBJ2-1): KAGVTQTPRYLIKTRGQQVTLSCSPISGHRSVSWYQQTPGQGLQFLFEYFSETQRNKGNFPGRFSGRQFSNSRSEMNVSTLELGDSALYLCASSVSGRAHNEQFFGPGTRLTVL.

The rearrangement joins TRBV4-3 to TRBJ2-1; D possibly corresponds to TRBD2 (6 bases). V lost 0 bases and J 8 bases, leaving 11 bases between the germline ends. This CDR3 comprises 14 residues. Germline CDR1 LGHNA, CDR2 YSLEER. CDR3 in amino acids: CASSQDGGQDEQFF. CDR3 nucleotide sequence: TGCGCCAGCAGCCAAGATGGAGGGCAGGATGAGCAGTTCTTC.

The V and J genes are TRBV5-1 and TRBJ2-7, with 8 bases lining up with TRBD1. This CDR3 comprises 14 residues. From germline, CDR1 is SGHRS and CDR2 YFSETQ. The ends lost 4 bases at V and 3 bases at J; junction bases unmatched: 6. For the CDR3, the DNA is TGCGCCAGCAGCCAGACAGGGGATAGCTACGAGCAGTACTTC. It encodes CASSQTGDSYEQYF.

V and J are TRBV20-1 and TRBJ2-1; tentative D call: TRBD2 (6 bases). CDR3 length equals 12 residues. In germline, CDR1 is DFQATT, CDR2 SNEGSKA (reference sequence). As DNA, the CDR3 is TGCAGGCCCCGGGGGTTGGACAATGAGCAGTTCTTC. Translation: CRPRGLDNEQFF.

The chain uses TRBV7-3 and TRBJ2-1, with D perhaps matching TRBD2 (5 bases). CDR3 length: 16 residues. V gave up 2 bases and J gave up 3 bases, with 14 bases separating them. Looked up from germline, CDR1 is SGHTA and CDR2 is FQGTGA. CDR3 loop: CASSLLGGPHYNEQFF. CDR3 sequence (DNA): TGTGCCAGCAGCTTACTCGGCGGGCCCCACTACAATGAGCAGTTCTTC.

A few counts support this clonotype. The chain is built from TRBV5-5 and TRBJ1-1; TRBD1 matches 7 bases. The CDR3 runs 14 residues. The trim removed 2 bases at V and 2 bases at J, leaving 3 bases unmatched. The germline CDR1 and CDR2 sequences are SGHKS and YYEKEE (reference sequence). This CDR3 reads CASSLGGFNTEAFF. In DNA form, the CDR3 reads TGTGCCAGCAGCTTAGGGGGCTTCAACACTGAAGCTTTCTTT.

This clonotype was seen at least ten times. The chain recombines TRBV28 with TRBJ1-1; no definite D call. Looked up from germline, CDR1 is MDHEN and CDR2 is SYDVKM. Trimming pared 1 base from V and 1 base from J, leaving 7 bases between. The CDR3 sequence is 14 residues long. The CDR3 protein is CASSLFTENTEAFF. CDR3 bases: TGTGCCAGCAGTTTATTTACAGAGAACACTGAAGCTTTCTTT.

This clonotype was observed a handful of times. The genes are TRBV27 and TRBJ2-7; TRBD1 matches at 12 bases. Germline V lookup: CDR1 MNHEY, CDR2 SMNVEV (reference sequence). The CDR3 extends over 15 amino acids. Trimming at V came to 0 bases and at J to 5 bases, leaving 2 bases not matched to a gene. The chain's CDR3 is CASSLSGTGGNEQYF. The CDR3 nucleotides read TGTGCCAGCAGTTTATCAGGGACAGGGGGCAACGAGCAGTACTTC.

There are a few counts of this clonotype. This chain uses TRBV29-1 with TRBJ2-5; TRBD2 might be the D (5 bases). V lost 4 bases, J lost 7 bases, and 13 bases lay in between. The CDR3 length is 12 residues. The germline gives CDR1 SQVTM, CDR2 ANQGSEA. Written as DNA, the CDR3 is TGCAGCGTTGCCGGGAACGAGGGGACCCAGTACTTC. This sequence encodes CSVAGNEGTQYF.

V and J are TRBV24-1 and TRBJ2-2, with 8 bases lining up with TRBD1. V trimming: 3 bases; J trimming: 5 bases; junction bases outside the gene matches: 10. The CDR3 totals 17 residues. In germline, CDR1 is KGHDR, CDR2 SFDVKD. CDR3 region: CATSDLTGTGITGELFF. In DNA form, the CDR3 reads TGTGCCACCAGTGATCTGACCGGGACAGGTATTACCGGGGAGCTGTTTTTT.

The table lists this clonotype with many counts. The genes are TRBV5-1 and TRBJ1-1; D gene unclear. The V gene lost 4 bases and the J gene lost 4 bases, with 14 bases spanning the gap. The CDR3 spans 14 residues. The V gene's germline CDR1 is SGHRS and CDR2 YFSETQ. CDR3 amino acids: CASSVSSGSTEAFF. CDR3 bases: TGCGCCAGCAGCGTCTCCTCGGGCAGCACTGAAGCTTTCTTT. Variable domain in full (rest from reference TRBV5-1 and TRBJ1-1): KAGVTQTPRYLIKTRGQQVTLSCSPISGHRSVSWYQQTPGQGLQFLFEYFSETQRNKGNFPGRFSGRQFSNSRSEMNVSTLELGDSALYLCASSVSSGSTEAFFGQGTRLTVV.

The rearrangement joins TRBV6-2 or TRBV6-3 to TRBJ2-1; D may correspond to TRBD1 or TRBD2 (5 bases each). The V end lost 5 bases, the J end lost 4 bases, and 9 bases lay between the germline ends. CDR3 length: 13 residues. Germline CDR1 is MNHEY and CDR2 is SVGEGT. The CDR3 loop is CASSGGFYNEQFF. Written as DNA, the CDR3 is TGTGCCAGCAGTGGGGGATTTTACAATGAGCAGTTCTTC.

The V call is TRBV10-3, the J call TRBJ1-4, with D unresolved. V was cut by 0 bases and J by 4 bases, with 9 bases left in between. Germline V gives CDR1 ENHRY, CDR2 SYGVKD. This CDR3 is 15 amino acids long. The CDR3, as DNA: TGTGCCATCAGTGAGTCGGACCGAGATAATGAAAAACTGTTTTTT. This translates into CAISESDRDNEKLFF.

The table lists this clonotype with many counts. This chain joins TRBV4-1 and TRBJ2-3, with TRBD1 identical over 10 bases. Looked up from germline, CDR1 is MGHRA and CDR2 is YSYEKL. J lost 3 bases, V lost 1 base, and 1 base had no gene match. This CDR3 has 15 residues. DNA for the CDR3: TGCGCCAGCAGCCAAGGACAGGGGGCGACAGATACGCAGTATTTT. This encodes CASSQGQGATDTQYF.

This clonotype was seen a handful of times. This chain uses TRBV24-1 with TRBJ2-4; TRBD2 might be the D (7 bases). The CDR3 totals 16 residues. V dropped 4 bases and J dropped 1 base, with 13 bases sitting between them. The germline V gene encodes CDR1 KGHDR and CDR2 SFDVKD. Written as DNA, the CDR3 is TGTGCCACCAGTGACGCCTCGGGGGGCGCCAAAAACATTCAGTACTTC. It translates to CATSDASGGAKNIQYF.

In its sample, this clonotype was seen many times. J is TRBJ2-5 and V is TRBV6-2 or TRBV6-3, with D unclear. CDR3 length: 13 amino acids. The germline CDR1 and CDR2 sequences are MNHEY and SVGEGT. The V end lost 9 bases, the J end lost 5 bases, and 16 bases lay between the germline ends. For the CDR3, the DNA is TGTGCCAGTCACGACCAACGAAGGGAGACCCAGTACTTC. It yields the protein CASHDQRRETQYF.

The genes are TRBV6-1 and TRBJ2-7; TRBD2 aligns across 10 bases. V lost 6 bases and J lost 2; bases outside the gene matches: 4. There are 14 residues in the CDR3. Germline V gene data show CDR1 as MNHNS and CDR2 as SASEGT. CDR3 residues: CASRTGTSAYEQYF. In DNA, the CDR3 is TGTGCCAGCAGAACCGGGACTAGCGCCTACGAGCAGTACTTC.